This T cell receptor beta chain emerged from a study of identical twins. V was trimmed by 1 base and J by 10 bases, leaving 10 bases between them. The CDR3 totals 12 residues. The study, taken as a whole, reports: Carriage of fewer insertions was seen in abundant cord blood beta clonotypes, whereas memory repertoires showed none.

TCRdb independently ran MiXCR on the 5' RACE reads; one entry per CDR3 protein. Here the sample spans 1.5 million to 2 million distinct CDR3 sequences, less than 40% being singletons. This clonotype was counted a few times. As yet, its antigen is unknown. The chain employs TRBV12-3 or TRBV12-4 and TRBJ1-1, with D maybe TRBD1 (6 bases). The sequence came from a newborn girl in good health. What was sequenced was cord blood. The CDR3 here is CASSLEGVGAFF. CDR3 bases: TGTGCCAGCAGTTTAGAGGGGGTCGGAGCTTTCTTT.